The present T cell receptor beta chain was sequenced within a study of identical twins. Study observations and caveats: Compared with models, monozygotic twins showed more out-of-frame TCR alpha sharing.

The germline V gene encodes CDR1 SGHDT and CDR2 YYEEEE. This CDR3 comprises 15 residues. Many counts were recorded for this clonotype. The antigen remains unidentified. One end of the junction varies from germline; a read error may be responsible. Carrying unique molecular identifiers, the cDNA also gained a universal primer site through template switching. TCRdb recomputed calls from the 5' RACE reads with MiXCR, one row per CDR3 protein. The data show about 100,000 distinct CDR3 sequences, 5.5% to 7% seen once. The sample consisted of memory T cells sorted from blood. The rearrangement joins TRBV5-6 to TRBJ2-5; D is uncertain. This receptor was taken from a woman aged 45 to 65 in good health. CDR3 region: CASSLGRKRQETQYF. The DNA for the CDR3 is TGTGCCAGCAGCTTGGGGCGCAAAAGGCAAGAAACCCAGTACTTC.